The 5 T cell receptor beta chains below were found in one sample sequenced in a study of identical twins (dated by TCRdb to about 2016). Receptor libraries were prepared by 5' RACE. The sequencing machine was an Illumina HiSeq 2000. TCRdb's own reprocessing of the public reads used fastp at Q25 and MiXCR and kept productive beta chains. Every entry covers one CDR3 protein and lists the most common genes and DNA from its rows. The sample data list approximately 240,000 distinct CDR3 sequences, and roughly an eighth of these were observed just once. The ten largest account for around 8.9% of the sample. Sequenced: memory (CD45RO+) T cells sorted from blood. What this sample's cell subset or site label stands for: CD45RO+ enriched T cells. The receptor set was obtained from a woman aged 18-29 years in good health.

This clonotype was seen a few times. The V gene is TRBV15, the J gene TRBJ1-1; weak D call: TRBD1 (6 bases). V lost 3 bases, J lost 0 bases, and 11 bases lay in between. CDR3 length: 15 amino acids. Germline assignment: CDR1 LNHNV and CDR2 YYDKDF (reference sequence). DNA for the CDR3: TGTGCCACCAGCAGGGCAGGGGCCCTGAACACTGAAGCTTTCTTT. Translation gives CATSRAGALNTEAFF. Complete variable domain (other parts from reference TRBV15 and TRBJ1-1): DAMVIQNPRYQVTQFGKPVTLSCSQTLNHNVMYWYQQKSSQAPKLLFHYYDKDFNNEADTPDNFQSRRPNTSFCFLDIRSPGLGDTAMYLCATSRAGALNTEAFFGQGTRLTVV.

The sample holds a few counts of this clonotype. The rearrangement uses TRBV28 and TRBJ1-2; no clear D gene. CDR1 is MDHEN, CDR2 SYDVKM, per germline. Trimming pared 3 bases from V and 6 bases from J, leaving 11 bases between. This CDR3 has 13 residues. CDR3 in amino acids: CASSLPGGDGYTF. CDR3 DNA: TGTGCCAGCAGTTTGCCGGGTGGAGATGGCTACACCTTC.

The table lists this clonotype with a few counts. V and J are TRBV15 and TRBJ2-5, with 7 bases matching TRBD2. The CDR3 extends over 14 amino acids. Germline CDR1 is LNHNV and CDR2 is YYDKDF (reference sequence). With V trimmed by 8 bases and J by 4 bases, 10 bases remained unmatched. The CDR3 nucleotides read TGTGCCACCCGACCGGCGGGGAGGGGAGAGACCCAGTACTTC. Its translation: CATRPAGRGETQYF. Based on the CDR3 plus reference TRBV15 and TRBJ2-5, the full variable domain is DAMVIQNPRYQVTQFGKPVTLSCSQTLNHNVMYWYQQKSSQAPKLLFHYYDKDFNNEADTPDNFQSRRPNTSFCFLDIRSPGLGDTAMYLCATRPAGRGETQYFGPGTRLLVL.

This chain uses TRBV6-6 with TRBJ2-2; D unresolved. Trimming stripped 6 bases from V and 7 bases from J, with 12 bases between. The CDR3 has 13 amino acids. Germline V gene data show CDR1 as MNHNY and CDR2 as SVGAGI (reference sequence). CDR3 region: CASSPDAIGELFF. CDR3 coding DNA: TGTGCCAGCAGCCCGGACGCCATCGGGGAGCTGTTTTTT.

Note on this clonotype: Just one base apart from a much larger clone, this may be a read error. J is TRBJ2-1 and V is TRBV12-5; the D gene could be TRBD1 or TRBD2 (7 bases each). Germline V lookup: CDR1 LGHNT, CDR2 FRNRAP. This CDR3 spans 14 amino acids. CDR3 protein: CASDLETGRGVQFF. CDR3 in DNA: TGTGCTAGTGATTTGGAGACAGGGAGGGGTGTGCAGTTCTTC.